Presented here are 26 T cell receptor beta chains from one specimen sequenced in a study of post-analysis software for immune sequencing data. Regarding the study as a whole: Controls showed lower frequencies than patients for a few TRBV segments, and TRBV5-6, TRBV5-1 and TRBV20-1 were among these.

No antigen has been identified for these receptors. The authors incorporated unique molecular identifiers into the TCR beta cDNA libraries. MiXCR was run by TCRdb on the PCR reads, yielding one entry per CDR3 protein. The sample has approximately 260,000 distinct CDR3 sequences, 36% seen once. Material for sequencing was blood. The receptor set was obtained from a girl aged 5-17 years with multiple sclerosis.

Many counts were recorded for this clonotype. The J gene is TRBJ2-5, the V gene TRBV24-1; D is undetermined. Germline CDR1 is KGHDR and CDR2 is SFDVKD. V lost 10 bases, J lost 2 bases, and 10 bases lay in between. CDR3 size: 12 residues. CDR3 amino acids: CATMGGQETQYF. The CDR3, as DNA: TGTGCCACTATGGGCGGACAAGAGACCCAGTACTTC.

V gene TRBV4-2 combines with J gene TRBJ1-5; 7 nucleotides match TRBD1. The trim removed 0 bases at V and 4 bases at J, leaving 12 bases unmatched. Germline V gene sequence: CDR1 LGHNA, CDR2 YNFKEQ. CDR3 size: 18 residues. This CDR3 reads CASSQDWGRDRGNQPQHF. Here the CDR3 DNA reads TGTGCCAGCAGCCAAGATTGGGGCAGGGACAGAGGAAATCAGCCCCAGCATTTT.

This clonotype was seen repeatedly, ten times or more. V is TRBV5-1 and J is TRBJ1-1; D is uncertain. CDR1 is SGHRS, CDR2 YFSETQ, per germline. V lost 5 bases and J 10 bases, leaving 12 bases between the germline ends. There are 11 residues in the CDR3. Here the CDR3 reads CASRSTGLAFF. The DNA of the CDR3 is TGCGCCAGCAGGTCGACCGGGTTAGCTTTCTTT.

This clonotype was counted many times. In DNA, the CDR3 is TGTGCCAGCAGTTTACAGACGTCGGAGACCCAGTACTTC. As protein: CASSLQTSETQYF. The gene calls are TRBV28 and TRBJ2-5; D gene uncertain. This CDR3 comprises 13 residues. V shed 2 bases and J shed 5 bases, with 9 bases lying between them. Germline V gives CDR1 MDHEN, CDR2 SYDVKM.

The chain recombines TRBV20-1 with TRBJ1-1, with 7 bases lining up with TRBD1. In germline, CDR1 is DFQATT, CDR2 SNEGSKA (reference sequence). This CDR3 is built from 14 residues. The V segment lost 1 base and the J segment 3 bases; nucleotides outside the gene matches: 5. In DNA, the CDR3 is TGCAGTGCTAGAGTTCCAGGGGGGTACACTGAAGCTTTCTTT. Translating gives CSARVPGGYTEAFF.

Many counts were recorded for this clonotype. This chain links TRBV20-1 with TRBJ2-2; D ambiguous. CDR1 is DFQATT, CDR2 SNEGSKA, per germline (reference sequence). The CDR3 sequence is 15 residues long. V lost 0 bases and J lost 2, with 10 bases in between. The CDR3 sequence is CSAREDGSNTGELFF. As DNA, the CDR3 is TGCAGTGCTAGAGAGGATGGGTCCAACACCGGGGAGCTGTTTTTT.

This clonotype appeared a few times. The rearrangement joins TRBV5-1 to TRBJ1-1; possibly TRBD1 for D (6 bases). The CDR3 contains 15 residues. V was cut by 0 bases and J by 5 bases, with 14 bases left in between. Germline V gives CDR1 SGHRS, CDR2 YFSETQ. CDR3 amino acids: CASSLDPGAVTEAFF. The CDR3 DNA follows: TGCGCCAGCAGCTTGGATCCAGGGGCTGTGACTGAAGCTTTCTTT.

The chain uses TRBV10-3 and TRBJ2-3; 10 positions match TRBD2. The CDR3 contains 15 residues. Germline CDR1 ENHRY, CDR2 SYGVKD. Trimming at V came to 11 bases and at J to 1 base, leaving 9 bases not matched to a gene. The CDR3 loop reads CAATTGTSGTDTQYF. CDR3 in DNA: TGTGCCGCCACAACCGGGACTAGCGGCACAGATACGCAGTATTTT.

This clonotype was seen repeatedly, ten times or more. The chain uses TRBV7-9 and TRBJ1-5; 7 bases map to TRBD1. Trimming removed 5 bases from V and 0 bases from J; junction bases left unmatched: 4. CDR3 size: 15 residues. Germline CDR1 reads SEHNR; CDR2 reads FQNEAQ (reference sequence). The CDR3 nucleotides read TGTGCCAGCAGCCCAGACAGGGATAGCAATCAGCCCCAGCATTTT. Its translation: CASSPDRDSNQPQHF. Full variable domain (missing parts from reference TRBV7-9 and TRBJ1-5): DTGVSQNPRHKITKRGQNVTFRCDPISEHNRLYWYRQTLGQGPEFLTYFQNEAQLEKSRLLSDRFSAERPKGSFSTLEIQRTEQGDSAMYLCASSPDRDSNQPQHFGDGTRLSIL.

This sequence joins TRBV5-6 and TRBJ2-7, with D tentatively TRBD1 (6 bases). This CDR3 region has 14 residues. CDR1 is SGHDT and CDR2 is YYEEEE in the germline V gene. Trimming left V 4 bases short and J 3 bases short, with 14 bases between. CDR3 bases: TGTGCCAGCAGCCTCAGGGGTCCGGTCTACGAGCAGTACTTC. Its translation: CASSLRGPVYEQYF.

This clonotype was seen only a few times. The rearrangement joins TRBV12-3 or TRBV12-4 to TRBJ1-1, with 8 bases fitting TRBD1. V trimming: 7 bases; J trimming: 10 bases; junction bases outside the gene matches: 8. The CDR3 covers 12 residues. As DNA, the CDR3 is TGTGCCAGCAACTTGGACAGGGTAGGAGCTTTCTTT. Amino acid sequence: CASNLDRVGAFF.

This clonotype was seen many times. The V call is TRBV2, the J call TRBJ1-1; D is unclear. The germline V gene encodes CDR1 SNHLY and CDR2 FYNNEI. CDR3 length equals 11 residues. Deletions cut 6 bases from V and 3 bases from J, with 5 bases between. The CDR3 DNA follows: TGTGCCAGCAGACACGACACTGAAGCTTTCTTT. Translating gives CASRHDTEAFF.

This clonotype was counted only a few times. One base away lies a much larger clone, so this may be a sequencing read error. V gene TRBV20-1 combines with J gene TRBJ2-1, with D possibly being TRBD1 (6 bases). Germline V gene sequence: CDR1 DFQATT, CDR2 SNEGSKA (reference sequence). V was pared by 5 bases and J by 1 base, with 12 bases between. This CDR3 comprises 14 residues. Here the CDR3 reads CSAPQGNSYNEQFF. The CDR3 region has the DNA TGCAGTGCTCCACAGGGTAATTCCTACAATGAGCAGTTCTTC.

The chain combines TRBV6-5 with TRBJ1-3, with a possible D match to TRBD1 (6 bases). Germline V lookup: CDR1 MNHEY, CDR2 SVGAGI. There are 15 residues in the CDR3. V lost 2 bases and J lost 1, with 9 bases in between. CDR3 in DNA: TGTGCCAGCAGTTACCTAGGGGGTTCTGGAAACACCATATATTTT. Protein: CASSYLGGSGNTIYF.

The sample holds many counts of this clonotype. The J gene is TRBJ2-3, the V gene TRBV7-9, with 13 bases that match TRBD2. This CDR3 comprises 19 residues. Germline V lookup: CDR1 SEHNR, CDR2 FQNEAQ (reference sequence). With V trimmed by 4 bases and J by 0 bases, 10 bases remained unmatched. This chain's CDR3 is CASSSSGTSGVGSTDTQYF. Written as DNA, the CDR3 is TGTGCCAGCAGCTCCTCCGGGACTAGCGGGGTGGGGAGCACAGATACGCAGTATTTT.

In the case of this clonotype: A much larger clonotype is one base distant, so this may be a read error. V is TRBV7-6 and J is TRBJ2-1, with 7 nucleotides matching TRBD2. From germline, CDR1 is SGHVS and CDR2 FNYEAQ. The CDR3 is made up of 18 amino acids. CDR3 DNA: TGTGCCAGCAGCTTAGTCAGTACGGGGGAGGGCTCCTACAGTGAGCAGTTCTTC. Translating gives CASSLVSTGEGSYSEQFF.

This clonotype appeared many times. The CDR3 loop is CASSEPSGSRRNNEQFF. The CDR3 nucleotides are TGTGCCAGCAGTGAGCCTAGCGGGAGTCGGCGGAACAATGAGCAGTTCTTC. The V gene is TRBV25-1, the J gene TRBJ2-1; 10 nucleotides match TRBD2. Germline CDR1 is MGHDK and CDR2 is SYGVNS. V was clipped by 3 bases and J by 5 bases; unmatched bases: 10. This CDR3 is built from 17 residues.

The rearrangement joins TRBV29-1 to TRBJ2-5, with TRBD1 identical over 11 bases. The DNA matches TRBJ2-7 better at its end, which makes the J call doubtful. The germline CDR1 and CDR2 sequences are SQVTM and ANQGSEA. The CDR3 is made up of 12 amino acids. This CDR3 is CSVGQGVVEQYF. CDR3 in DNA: TGCAGCGTGGGACAGGGGGTGGTCGAGCAGTACTTC.

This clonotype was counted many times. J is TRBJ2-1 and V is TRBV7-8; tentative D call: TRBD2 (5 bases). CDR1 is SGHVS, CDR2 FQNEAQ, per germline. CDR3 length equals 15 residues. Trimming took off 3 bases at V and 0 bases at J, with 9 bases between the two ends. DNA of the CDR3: TGTGCCAGCAGCTTTTGGGAGCTCTCCTACAATGAGCAGTTCTTC. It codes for CASSFWELSYNEQFF.

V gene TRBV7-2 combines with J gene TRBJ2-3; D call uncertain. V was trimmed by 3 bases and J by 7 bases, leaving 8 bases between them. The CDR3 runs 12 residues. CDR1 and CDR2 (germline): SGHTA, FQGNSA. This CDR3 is CASSLARHTQYF. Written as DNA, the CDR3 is TGTGCCAGCAGCTTGGCTAGGCATACGCAGTATTTT.

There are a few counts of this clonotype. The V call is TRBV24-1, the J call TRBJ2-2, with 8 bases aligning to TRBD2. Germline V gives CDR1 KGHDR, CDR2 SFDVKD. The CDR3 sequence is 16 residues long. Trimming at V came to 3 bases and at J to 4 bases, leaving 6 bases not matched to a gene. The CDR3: CATSDPSGGLTGELFF. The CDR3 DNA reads TGTGCCACCAGTGATCCCAGCGGGGGACTCACCGGGGAGCTGTTTTTT.

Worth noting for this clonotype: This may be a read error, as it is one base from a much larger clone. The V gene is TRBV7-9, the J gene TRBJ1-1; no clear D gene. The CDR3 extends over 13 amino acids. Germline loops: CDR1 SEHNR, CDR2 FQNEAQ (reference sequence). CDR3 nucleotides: TGTGCCAGCAGCCCCCTCGGAGACACTGAAGTTTTCTTT. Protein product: CASSPLGDTEVFF.

Here the CDR3 DNA reads TGTGCCATCGGGGCTAGCGGCTACAATGAGCAGTTCTTC. Its protein product is CAIGASGYNEQFF. The chain has TRBV10-3 and TRBJ2-1; TRBD2 matches 7 bases. Germline trimming cut 8 bases from V and 3 bases from J; bases unmatched to any gene: 4. CDR3 length: 13 residues. Germline CDR1 and CDR2: ENHRY and SYGVKD.

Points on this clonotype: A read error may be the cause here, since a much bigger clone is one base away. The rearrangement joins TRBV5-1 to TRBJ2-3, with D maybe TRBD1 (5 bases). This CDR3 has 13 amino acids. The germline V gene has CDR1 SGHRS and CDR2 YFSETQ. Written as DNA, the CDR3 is TGCGCCAGCAGCTTGACAGCTACAGGTACGCAGTATTTT. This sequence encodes CASSLTATGTQYF. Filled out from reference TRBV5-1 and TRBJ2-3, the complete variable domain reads KAGVTQTPRYLIKTRGQQVTLSCSPISGHRSVSWYQQTPGQGLQFLFEYFSETQRNKGNFPGRFSGRQFSNSRSEMNVSTLELGDSALYLCASSLTATGTQYFGPGTRLTVL.

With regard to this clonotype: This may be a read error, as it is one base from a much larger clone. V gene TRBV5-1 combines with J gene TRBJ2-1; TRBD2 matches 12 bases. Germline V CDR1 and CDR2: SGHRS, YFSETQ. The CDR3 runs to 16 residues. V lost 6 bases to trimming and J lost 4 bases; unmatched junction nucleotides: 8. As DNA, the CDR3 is TGCGCCAGCACCATAACTAGCGGGAGGTTGTACAATGAGCAGTTCTTC. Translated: CASTITSGRLYNEQFF.

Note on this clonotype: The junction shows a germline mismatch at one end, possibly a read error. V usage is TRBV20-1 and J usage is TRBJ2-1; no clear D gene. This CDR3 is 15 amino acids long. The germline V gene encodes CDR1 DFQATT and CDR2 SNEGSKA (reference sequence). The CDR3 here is CSARPGGLLYNERFF. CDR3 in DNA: TGCAGTGCTAGACCCGGCGGATTGCTCTACAATGAGCGGTTCTTC.